These 17 T cell receptor beta chains came from one sample sequenced in a study of cytomegalovirus exposure and HLA in healthy donors. In the PCR, 60 Vbeta and 13 Jbeta primers were used. Clones were read by immunoSEQ multiplex PCR, and TCRdb kept only the in-frame ones, dropping some. The data show some 250,000 clones, with around 81% seen just once and around 8% held by the top ten. Material: PBMCs. The receptors shown here come from a woman aged 60 to 75 in good health and CMV-seropositive.

This chain connects TRBV2 to TRBJ1-2; D is possibly TRBD1 (6 bases). The CDR3 totals 14 residues. Trimming cost V 4 bases and J 5 bases, with 14 bases left between them. CDR1 is SNHLY, CDR2 FYNNEI, per germline. This CDR3 is CASSGDTGRYGYTF. The CDR3 DNA reads as TGTGCCAGCAGTGGGGACACCGGGCGGTATGGCTACACCTTC.

J is TRBJ2-3 and V is TRBV6-8; possible D gene TRBD2, 6 bases. Germline V lookup: CDR1 MNHGY, CDR2 SAAAGT. Trimming removed 5 bases from V and 2 bases from J, with 38 bases in between. CDR3 length: 23 amino acids. In nucleotides, the CDR3 is TGTGCCAGCAGTGCTCCGGGACTCCACACCGTGCCCCACTGTCTTGTCTTCACAGATACGCAGTATTTT. Protein sequence: CASSAPGLHTVPHCLVFTDTQYF.

V is TRBV6-5 and J is TRBJ2-7, with D possibly matching TRBD1 (6 bases). Looked up from germline, CDR1 is MNHEY and CDR2 is SVGAGI. This CDR3 comprises 14 residues. Trimming stripped 6 bases from V and 2 bases from J, with 14 bases between. The CDR3 loop reads CASSEDSGAYEQYF. In nucleotides, the CDR3 is TGTGCCAGCAGCGAGGACAGTGGAGCCTACGAGCAGTACTTC.

The genes are TRBV28 and TRBJ1-5; perhaps TRBD1 as D (5 bases). Looked up from germline, CDR1 is MDHEN and CDR2 is SYDVKM. Trimming stripped 2 bases from V and 7 bases from J, with 15 bases between. The CDR3 runs 15 residues. This CDR3 reads CASSLSSAGRQPQHF. CDR3 in DNA: TGTGCCAGCAGTTTAAGCTCGGCGGGGCGGCAGCCCCAGCATTTT. Full variable domain (rest looked up from reference TRBV28 and TRBJ1-5): DVKVTQSSRYLVKRTGEKVFLECVQDMDHENMFWYRQDPGLGLRLIYFSYDVKMKEKGDIPEGYSVSREKKERFSLILESASTNQTSMYLCASSLSSAGRQPQHFGDGTRLSIL.

The chain is built from TRBV9 and TRBJ2-1, with 11 bases matching TRBD2. Germline V gives CDR1 SGDLS, CDR2 YYNGEE. Trimming removed 4 bases from V and 4 bases from J; junction bases left unmatched: 4. The CDR3 spans 15 residues. The CDR3: CASSLLAGGYNEQFF. As DNA, the CDR3 is TGTGCCAGCAGCCTTCTAGCGGGAGGTTACAATGAGCAGTTCTTC.

The DNA of the CDR3 is TGCGCCAGCAGCTTGGCCGGGGGGGAGAGCGAGCAGTACTTC. This codes for CASSLAGGESEQYF. The chain couples TRBV5-1 to TRBJ2-7; 8 bases match TRBD2. The V and J ends lost 0 bases and 6 bases, in that order; junction bases with no gene match: 5. The CDR3 spans 14 residues. Germline loops: CDR1 SGHRS, CDR2 YFSETQ.

This chain connects TRBV4-1 to TRBJ1-2; a weak D match, TRBD1 (5 bases). Germline V gene data show CDR1 as MGHRA and CDR2 as YSYEKL. The V gene lost 1 base and the J gene lost 2 bases, with 14 bases spanning the gap. This CDR3 contains 16 residues. The CDR3 DNA follows: TGCGCCAGCAGCCAAGCCGGGGGGGGAAGGAACTATGGCTACACCTTC. Its protein product is CASSQAGGGRNYGYTF.

This clone was recorded a few times. The chain joins TRBV5-4 to TRBJ2-7, with 9 positions matching TRBD2. The J segment lost 4 bases and the V segment lost 8 bases, leaving 10 bases of the junction unmatched. The germline gives CDR1 SGHNT, CDR2 YYREEE (reference sequence). The CDR3 is 14 residues long. DNA for the CDR3: TGTGCCAGTGGGCTAGCGGGGCCCACATACGAGCAGTACTTC. Translated, it gives CASGLAGPTYEQYF.

The chain uses TRBV7-2 and TRBJ2-7; 7 nucleotides agree with TRBD2. CDR3 size: 14 residues. CDR1 is SGHTA, CDR2 FQGNSA, per germline. J lost 0 bases, V lost 4 bases, and 3 bases had no gene match. CDR3 in amino acids: CASSSSGNSYEQYF. CDR3 DNA sequence: TGTGCCAGCAGCTCGAGCGGGAACTCCTACGAGCAGTACTTC.

V gene TRBV7-2 combines with J gene TRBJ2-7, with D possibly TRBD2 on 5 matching bases. The CDR3 is 13 residues long. The germline V and J ends were trimmed by 4 bases and 3 bases, with 10 bases remaining between them. Germline CDR1 and CDR2: SGHTA and FQGNSA. CDR3 coding DNA: TGTGCCAGCAGCTACATCAGCGGCTACGAGCAGTACTTC. It translates to CASSYISGYEQYF.

The V and J genes are TRBV9 and TRBJ2-5, with 11 positions matching TRBD2. V lost 0 bases and J lost 0; bases outside the gene matches: 4. The CDR3 extends over 17 amino acids. Germline V gives CDR1 SGDLS, CDR2 YYNGEE. The CDR3, as DNA: TGTGCCAGCAGCGTAGGACTAGCGGGAATAGACCAAGAGACCCAGTACTTC. It is translated as CASSVGLAGIDQETQYF. Variable domain in full (rest from reference TRBV9 and TRBJ2-5): DSGVTQTPKHLITATGQRVTLRCSPRSGDLSVYWYQQSLDQGLQFLIQYYNGEERAKGNILERFSAQQFPDLHSELNLSSLELGDSALYFCASSVGLAGIDQETQYFGPGTRLLVL.

The chain has TRBV6-5 and TRBJ2-7, with D perhaps TRBD1 (6 bases). Trimming pared 5 bases from V and 2 bases from J, leaving 13 bases between. This CDR3 comprises 14 residues. Looked up from germline, CDR1 is MNHEY and CDR2 is SVGAGI. CDR3 residues: CASSPSTGAYEQYF. As DNA, the CDR3 is TGTGCCAGCAGTCCTTCGACAGGAGCCTACGAGCAGTACTTC.

The rearrangement uses TRBV5-1 and TRBJ2-2; 9 nucleotides align to TRBD2. After removal of 3 bases from V and 4 bases from J, the junction contained 10 bases not matched to a gene. CDR3 length: 17 residues. Germline V CDR1 and CDR2: SGHRS, YFSETQ. CDR3 coding DNA: TGCGCCAGCAGCTCCATGCGGGAGGGCCGCGTCACCGGGGAGCTGTTTTTT. It specifies CASSSMREGRVTGELFF. Full variable domain (missing parts from reference TRBV5-1 and TRBJ2-2): KAGVTQTPRYLIKTRGQQVTLSCSPISGHRSVSWYQQTPGQGLQFLFEYFSETQRNKGNFPGRFSGRQFSNSRSEMNVSTLELGDSALYLCASSSMREGRVTGELFFGEGSRLTVL.

CDR3 in DNA: TGCAGCGGGGCACAGAGCTCCTACGAGCAGTACTTC. Translated: CSGAQSSYEQYF. The chain links TRBV29-1 to TRBJ2-7; D unclear. This CDR3 has 12 amino acids. CDR1 and CDR2 (germline): SQVTM, ANQGSEA. V was clipped by 7 bases and J by 0 bases, with 10 bases between them.

This clone was observed once. V usage is TRBV5-6 and J usage is TRBJ1-4; 7 nucleotides match TRBD1. V dropped 0 bases and J dropped 10; count of bases not matched to a gene: 3. The CDR3 spans 13 residues. Per the germline V gene, CDR1 is SGHDT and CDR2 is YYEEEE. In DNA, the CDR3 is TGTGCCAGCAGCTTGGACAGGGGAGGAAAACTGTTTTTT. It is translated as CASSLDRGGKLFF.

The J gene is TRBJ2-1, the V gene TRBV9; 9 bases line up with TRBD2. The germline gives CDR1 SGDLS, CDR2 YYNGEE. Losses at the gene ends were 2 bases for V and 7 bases for J; bases not matched to a gene: 10. The CDR3 has 16 residues. Written as DNA, the CDR3 is TGTGCCAGCAGCGTCCGACTTCTAGCGGGGTCTAATGAGCAGTTCTTC. Translated, it gives CASSVRLLAGSNEQFF.

The genes are TRBV9 and TRBJ1-4; 8 nucleotides agree with TRBD1. Germline values: CDR1 SGDLS, CDR2 YYNGEE. The V segment lost 3 bases and the J segment 8 bases; nucleotides outside the gene matches: 3. This CDR3 region has 13 residues. CDR3 amino acids: CASSDGDREKLFF. The CDR3 DNA is TGTGCCAGCAGCGATGGGGACAGGGAAAAACTGTTTTTT.